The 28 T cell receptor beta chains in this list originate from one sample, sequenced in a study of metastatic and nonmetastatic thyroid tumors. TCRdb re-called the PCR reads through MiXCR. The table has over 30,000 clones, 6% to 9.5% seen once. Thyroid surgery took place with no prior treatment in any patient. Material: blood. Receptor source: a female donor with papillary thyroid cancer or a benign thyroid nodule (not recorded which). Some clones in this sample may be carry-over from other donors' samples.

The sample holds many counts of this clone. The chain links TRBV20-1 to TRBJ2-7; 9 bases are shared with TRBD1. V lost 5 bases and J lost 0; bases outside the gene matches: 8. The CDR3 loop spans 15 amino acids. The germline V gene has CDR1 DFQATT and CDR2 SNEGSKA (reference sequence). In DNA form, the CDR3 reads TGCAGTGCTTTTGACAGGGGGGAAAGCTCCTACGAGCAGTACTTC. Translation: CSAFDRGESSYEQYF.

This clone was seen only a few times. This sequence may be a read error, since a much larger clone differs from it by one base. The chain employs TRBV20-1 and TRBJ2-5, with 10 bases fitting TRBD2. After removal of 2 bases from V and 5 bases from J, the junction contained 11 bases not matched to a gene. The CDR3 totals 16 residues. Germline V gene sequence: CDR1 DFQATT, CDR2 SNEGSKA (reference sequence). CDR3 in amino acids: CSARTALAGLFETQYF. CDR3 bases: TGCAGTGCTAGAACAGCACTAGCGGGGTTATTTGAGACCCAGTACTTC.

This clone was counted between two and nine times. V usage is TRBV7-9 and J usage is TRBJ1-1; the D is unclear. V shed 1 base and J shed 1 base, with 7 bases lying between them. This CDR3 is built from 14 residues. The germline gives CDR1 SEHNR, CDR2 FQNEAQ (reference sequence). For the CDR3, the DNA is TGTGCCAGCAGCTTAGTAGATGCGAACACTGAAGCTTTCTTT. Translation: CASSLVDANTEAFF.

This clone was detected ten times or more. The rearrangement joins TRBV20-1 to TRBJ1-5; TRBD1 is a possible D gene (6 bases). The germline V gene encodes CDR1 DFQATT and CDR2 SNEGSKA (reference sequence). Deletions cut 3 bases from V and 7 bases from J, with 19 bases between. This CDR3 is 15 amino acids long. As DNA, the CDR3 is TGCAGTGCTAGCGATCCCAGGAGGGGGTGGCAGCCCCAGCATTTT. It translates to CSASDPRRGWQPQHF.

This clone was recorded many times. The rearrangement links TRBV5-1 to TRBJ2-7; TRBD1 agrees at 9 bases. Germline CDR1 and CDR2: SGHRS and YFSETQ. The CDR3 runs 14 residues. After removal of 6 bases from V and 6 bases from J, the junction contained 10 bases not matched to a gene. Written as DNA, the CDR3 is TGCGCCAGCAACCCCGGACAGGGGAGGGGCGAGCAGTACTTC. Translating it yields CASNPGQGRGEQYF.

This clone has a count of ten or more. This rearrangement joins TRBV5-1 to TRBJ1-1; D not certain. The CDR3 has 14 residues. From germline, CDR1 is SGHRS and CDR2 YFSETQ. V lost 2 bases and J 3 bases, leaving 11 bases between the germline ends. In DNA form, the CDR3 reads TGCGCCAGCAGCTTAAGAGTAGAGGACACTGAAGCTTTCTTT. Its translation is CASSLRVEDTEAFF.

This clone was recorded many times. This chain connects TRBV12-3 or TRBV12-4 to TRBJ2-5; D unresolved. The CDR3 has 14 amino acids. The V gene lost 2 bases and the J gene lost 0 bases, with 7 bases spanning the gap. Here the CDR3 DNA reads TGTGCCAGCAGTTTACAGATGAACCAAGAGACCCAGTACTTC. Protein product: CASSLQMNQETQYF.

The CDR3, as DNA: TGTGCCAGCAGCTCCCCGGCAGGGACCTCTGGGGCCAACGTCCTGACTTTC. Protein sequence: CASSSPAGTSGANVLTF. The chain carries TRBV5-4 and TRBJ2-6; D is perhaps TRBD1 or TRBD2 (5 bases each). There are 17 residues in the CDR3. V was trimmed by 3 bases and J by 0 bases, leaving 13 bases between them. The germline V gene has CDR1 SGHNT and CDR2 YYREEE (reference sequence).

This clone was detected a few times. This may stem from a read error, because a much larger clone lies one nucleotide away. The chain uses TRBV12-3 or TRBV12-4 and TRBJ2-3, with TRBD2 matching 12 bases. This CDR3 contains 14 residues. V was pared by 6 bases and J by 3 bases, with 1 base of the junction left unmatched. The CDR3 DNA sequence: TGTGCCAGCAGGACTAGCGGGAGTACAGATACGCAGTATTTT. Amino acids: CASRTSGSTDTQYF.

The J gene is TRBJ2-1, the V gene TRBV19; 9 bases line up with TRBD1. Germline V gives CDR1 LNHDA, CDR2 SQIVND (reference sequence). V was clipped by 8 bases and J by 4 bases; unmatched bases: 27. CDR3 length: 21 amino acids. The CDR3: CASGAPSVVTGSGQGYNEQFF. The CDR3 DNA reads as TGTGCCAGTGGTGCCCCAAGCGTTGTGACCGGCTCGGGACAGGGTTACAATGAGCAGTTCTTC.

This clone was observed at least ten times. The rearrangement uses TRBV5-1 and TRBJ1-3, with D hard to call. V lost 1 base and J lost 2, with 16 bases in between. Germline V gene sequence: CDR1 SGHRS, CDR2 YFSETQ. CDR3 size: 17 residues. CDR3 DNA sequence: TGCGCCAGCAGCTTGTCATTTGCGGTGTCGACTGGAAACACCATATATTTT. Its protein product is CASSLSFAVSTGNTIYF.

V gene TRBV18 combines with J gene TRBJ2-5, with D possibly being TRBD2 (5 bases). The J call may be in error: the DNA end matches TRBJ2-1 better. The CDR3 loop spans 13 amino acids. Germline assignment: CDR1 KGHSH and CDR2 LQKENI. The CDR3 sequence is CASSDGSGNEQFF. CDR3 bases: TGTGCCAGCTCAGATGGCTCGGGAAATGAGCAGTTCTTC.

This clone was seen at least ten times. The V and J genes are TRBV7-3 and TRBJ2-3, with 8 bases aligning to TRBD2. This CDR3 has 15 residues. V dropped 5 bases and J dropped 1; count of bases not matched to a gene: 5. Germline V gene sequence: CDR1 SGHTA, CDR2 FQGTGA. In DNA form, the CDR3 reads TGTGCCAGCAGCGACACGGGGGGGGGCACAGATACGCAGTATTTT. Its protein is CASSDTGGGTDTQYF.

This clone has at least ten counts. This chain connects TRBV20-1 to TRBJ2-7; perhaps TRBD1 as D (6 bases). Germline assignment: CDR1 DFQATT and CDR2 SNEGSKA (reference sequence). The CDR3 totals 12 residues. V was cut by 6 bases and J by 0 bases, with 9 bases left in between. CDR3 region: CSAGQSSYEQYF. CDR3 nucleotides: TGCAGTGCGGGACAAAGCTCCTACGAGCAGTACTTC.

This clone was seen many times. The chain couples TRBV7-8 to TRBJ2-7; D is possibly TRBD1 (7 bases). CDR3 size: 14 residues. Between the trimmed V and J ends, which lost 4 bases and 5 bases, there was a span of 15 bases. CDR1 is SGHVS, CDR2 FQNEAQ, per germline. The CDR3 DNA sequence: TGTGCCAGCAGCTCCAGGGGGGCCGGCAACGAGCAGTACTTC. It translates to CASSSRGAGNEQYF.

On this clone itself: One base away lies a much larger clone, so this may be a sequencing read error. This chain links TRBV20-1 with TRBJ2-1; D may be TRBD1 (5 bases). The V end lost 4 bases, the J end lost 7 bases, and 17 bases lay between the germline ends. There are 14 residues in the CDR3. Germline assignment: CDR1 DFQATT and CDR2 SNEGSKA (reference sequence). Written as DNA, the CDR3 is TGCAGTGCTATAGATAAGACAGTAGGGAATGAGCAGTTCTTC. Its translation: CSAIDKTVGNEQFF.

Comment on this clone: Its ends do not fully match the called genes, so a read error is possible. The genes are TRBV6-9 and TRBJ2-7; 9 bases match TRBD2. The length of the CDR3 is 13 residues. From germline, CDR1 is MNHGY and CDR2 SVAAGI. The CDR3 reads CASSAGGLSEQYF. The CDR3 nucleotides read TGCGCCAGCAGTGCGGGGGGGCTTTCTGAGCAGTACTTC.

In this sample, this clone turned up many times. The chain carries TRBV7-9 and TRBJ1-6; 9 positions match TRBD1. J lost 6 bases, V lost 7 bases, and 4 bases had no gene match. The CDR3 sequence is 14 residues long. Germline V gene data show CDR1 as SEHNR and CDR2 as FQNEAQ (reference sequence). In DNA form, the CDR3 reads TGTGCCAGCACCCGACAGGGGGGTAATTCACCCCTCCACTTT. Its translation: CASTRQGGNSPLHF.

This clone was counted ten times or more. This CDR3 is CASSPRQGNNEKLFF. CDR3 bases: TGTGCCAGTAGTCCGCGACAGGGTAATAATGAAAAACTGTTTTTT. The chain uses TRBV19 and TRBJ1-4, with 7 bases aligning to TRBD1. V trimming: 5 bases; J trimming: 4 bases; junction bases outside the gene matches: 7. The germline gives CDR1 LNHDA, CDR2 SQIVND (reference sequence). There are 15 residues in the CDR3.

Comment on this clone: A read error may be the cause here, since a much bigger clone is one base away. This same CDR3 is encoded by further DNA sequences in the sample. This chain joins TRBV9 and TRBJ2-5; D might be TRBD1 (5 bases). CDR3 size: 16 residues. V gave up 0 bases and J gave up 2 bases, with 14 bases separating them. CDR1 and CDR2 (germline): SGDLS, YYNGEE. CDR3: CASSVAGWAEQETQYF. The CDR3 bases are TGTGCCAGCAGCGTAGCAGGGTGGGCAGAACAAGAGACCCAGTACTTC.

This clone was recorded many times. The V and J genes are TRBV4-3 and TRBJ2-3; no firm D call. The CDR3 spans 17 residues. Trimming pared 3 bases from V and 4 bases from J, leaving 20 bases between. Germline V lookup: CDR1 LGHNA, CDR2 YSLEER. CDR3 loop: CASSQALWRETSDTQYF. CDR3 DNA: TGCGCCAGCAGCCAGGCCCTTTGGCGAGAGACGTCAGATACGCAGTATTTT.

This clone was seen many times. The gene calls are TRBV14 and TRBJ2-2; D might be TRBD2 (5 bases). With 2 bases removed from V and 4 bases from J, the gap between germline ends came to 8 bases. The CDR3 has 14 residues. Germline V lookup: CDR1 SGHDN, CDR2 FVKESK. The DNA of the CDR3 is TGTGCCAGCAGCCAACGGGGTAGCACCGGGGAGCTGTTTTTT. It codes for CASSQRGSTGELFF.

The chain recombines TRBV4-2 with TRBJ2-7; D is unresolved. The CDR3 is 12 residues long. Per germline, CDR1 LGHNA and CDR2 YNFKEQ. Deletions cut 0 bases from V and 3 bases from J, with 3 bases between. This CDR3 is CASSQDRYEQYF. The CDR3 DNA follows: TGTGCCAGCAGCCAAGATCGCTACGAGCAGTACTTC.

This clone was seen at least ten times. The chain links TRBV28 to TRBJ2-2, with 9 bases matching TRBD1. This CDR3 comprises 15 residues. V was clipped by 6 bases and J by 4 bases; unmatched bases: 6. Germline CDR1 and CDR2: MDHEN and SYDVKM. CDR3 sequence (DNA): TGTGCCAGCAGAGGACAGGGGTCCGGCACCGGGGAGCTGTTTTTT. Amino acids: CASRGQGSGTGELFF.

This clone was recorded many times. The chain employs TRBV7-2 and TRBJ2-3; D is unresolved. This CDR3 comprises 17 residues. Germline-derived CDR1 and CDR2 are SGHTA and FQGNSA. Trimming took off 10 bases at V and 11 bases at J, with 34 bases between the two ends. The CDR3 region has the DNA TGTGCCATTTTGGTCCGGTTCCTAAACCAATTAACCACGAAGCAGTATTTT. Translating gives CAILVRFLNQLTTKQYF. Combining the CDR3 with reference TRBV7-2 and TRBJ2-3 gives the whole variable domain GAGVSQSPSNKVTEKGKDVELRCDPISGHTALYWYRQSLGQGLEFLIYFQGNSAPDKSGLPSDRFSAERTGGSVSTLTIQRTQQEDSAVYLCAILVRFLNQLTTKQYFGPGTRLTVL.

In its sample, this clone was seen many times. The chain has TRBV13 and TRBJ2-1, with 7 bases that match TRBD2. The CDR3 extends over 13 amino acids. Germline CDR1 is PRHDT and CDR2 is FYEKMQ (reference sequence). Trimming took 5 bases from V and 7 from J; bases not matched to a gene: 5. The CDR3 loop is CASSGGLRNEQFF. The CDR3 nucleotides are TGTGCCAGCAGCGGGGGACTACGAAATGAGCAGTTCTTC.

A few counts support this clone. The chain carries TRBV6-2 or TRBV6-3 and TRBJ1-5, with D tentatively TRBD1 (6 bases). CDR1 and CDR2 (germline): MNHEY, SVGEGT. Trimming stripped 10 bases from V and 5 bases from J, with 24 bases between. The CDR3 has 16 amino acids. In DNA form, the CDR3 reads TGTGCCATCAGCCGCCTTGGGACACTCGTTTATCAGCCCCAGCATTTT. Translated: CAISRLGTLVYQPQHF.

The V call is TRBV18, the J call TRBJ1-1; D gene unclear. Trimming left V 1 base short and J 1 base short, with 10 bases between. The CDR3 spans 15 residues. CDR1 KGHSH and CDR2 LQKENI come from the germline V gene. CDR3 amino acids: CASSPRAWANTEAFF. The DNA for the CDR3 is TGTGCCAGCTCACCACGTGCTTGGGCGAACACTGAAGCTTTCTTT.